The TCR beta chain described here comes from a study of blood T cell repertoires in COVID-19. Across the whole study: Samples taken during acute and convalescent COVID-19 were collected in the United States, Italy and Spain. PBMCs, B-cell-depleted T cells, or T cells were the source of the cDNA or gDNA that made up the material.

Source study methods: By means of reference gene primer amplification, nucleated cell counts were estimated. Profiling relied on immunoSEQ multiplex PCR, and the TCRdb table lists in-frame clones only, not all of them. V and J calls and clone size follow that table, whereas D and trimming were derived from the DNA. This sample yields nearly 110,000 clones, of which roughly 84% are seen a single time; more than 4% belongs to the top ten. V was pared by 3 bases and J by 8 bases, with 8 bases of the junction left unmatched. Germline loops: CDR1 SGHNT, CDR2 YYREEE (reference sequence). The CDR3 runs 16 residues.

The chain employs TRBV5-4 and TRBJ2-1, with 13 bases matching TRBD2. Sample: peripheral blood. This TCR came from a human donor in a cohort sampled during active COVID-19. The CDR3 DNA reads TGTGCCAGCAGCTCTAAGGGGACTAGCGGGATTTATGAGCAGTTCTTC. It is translated as CASSSKGTSGIYEQFF.